This T cell receptor beta chain was retrieved from a study of blood T cell repertoires in COVID-19. This clone was detected only once. Per the original methods: Researchers report that nucleated cell counts were estimated from reference gene primer amplification. The repertoire was sequenced with immunoSEQ multiplex PCR; TCRdb's copy has only in-frame clones and lacks some. V and J calls and clone size come straight from that table; D and trimming were deduced from the DNA. The sample shows about 200,000 clones, about 83% of them seen only once. CDR1 LNHDA and CDR2 SQIVND come from the germline V gene (reference sequence). Trimming pared 3 bases from V and 7 bases from J, leaving 16 bases between. This CDR3 is 15 amino acids long. The study drew participants aged about 18 to 89 years from roughly 25 US areas.

The sequence came from a man in his forties with acute COVID-19. Material for sequencing was PBMCs or T cells enriched from blood (not recorded which). The chain couples TRBV19 to TRBJ1-5; D is ambiguous. CDR3 protein: CASSISPSQGQPQHF. CDR3 sequence (DNA): TGTGCCAGTAGTATTAGTCCTAGCCAAGGGCAGCCCCAGCATTTT. The whole variable domain, remainder taken from reference TRBV19 and TRBJ1-5, is DGGITQSPKYLFRKEGQNVTLSCEQNLNHDAMYWYRQDPGQGLRLIYYSQIVNDFQKGDIAEGYSVSREKKESFPLTVTSAQKNPTAFYLCASSISPSQGQPQHFGDGTRLSIL.